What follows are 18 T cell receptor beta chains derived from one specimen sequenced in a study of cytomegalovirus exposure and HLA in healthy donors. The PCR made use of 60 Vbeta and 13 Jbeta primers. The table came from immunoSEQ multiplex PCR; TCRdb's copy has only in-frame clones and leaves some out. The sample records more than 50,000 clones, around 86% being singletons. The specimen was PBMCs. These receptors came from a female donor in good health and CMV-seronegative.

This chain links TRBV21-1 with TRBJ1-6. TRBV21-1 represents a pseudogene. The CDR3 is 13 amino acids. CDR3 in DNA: TGTGCCAGCAGCAAAACTCGGGATTCACCCCTCCACTTT. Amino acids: CASSKTRDSPLHF.

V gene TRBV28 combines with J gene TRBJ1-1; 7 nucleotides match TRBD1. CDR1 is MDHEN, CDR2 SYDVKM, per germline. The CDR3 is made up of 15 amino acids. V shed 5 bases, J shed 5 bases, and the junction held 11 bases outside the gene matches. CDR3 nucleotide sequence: TGTGCCAGCAGTCCTACTGACAGGGAGTGGACTGAAGCTTTCTTT. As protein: CASSPTDREWTEAFF.

DNA for the CDR3: TGTGCCACCAGCAGAGATCGCGCCGCTACTAGCAAGGATGAGCAGTTCTTC. Its protein is CATSRDRAATSKDEQFF. The chain uses TRBV15 and TRBJ2-1; tentative D call: TRBD2 (6 bases). The CDR3 totals 17 residues. Looked up from germline, CDR1 is LNHNV and CDR2 is YYDKDF (reference sequence). Trimming stripped 0 bases from V and 8 bases from J, with 20 bases between.

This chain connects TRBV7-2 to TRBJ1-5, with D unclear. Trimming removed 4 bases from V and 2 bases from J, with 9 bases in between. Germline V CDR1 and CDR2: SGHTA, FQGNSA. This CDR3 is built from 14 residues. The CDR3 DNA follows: TGTGCCAGCAGCTGGAACGGGGGCAATCAGCCCCAGCATTTT. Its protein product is CASSWNGGNQPQHF.

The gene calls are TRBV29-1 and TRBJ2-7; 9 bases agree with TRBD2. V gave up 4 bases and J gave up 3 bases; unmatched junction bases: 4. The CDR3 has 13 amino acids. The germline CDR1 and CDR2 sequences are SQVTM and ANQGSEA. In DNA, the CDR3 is TGCAGCGTTGGCGCGGGGGGGCACTACGAGCAGTACTTC. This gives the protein CSVGAGGHYEQYF.

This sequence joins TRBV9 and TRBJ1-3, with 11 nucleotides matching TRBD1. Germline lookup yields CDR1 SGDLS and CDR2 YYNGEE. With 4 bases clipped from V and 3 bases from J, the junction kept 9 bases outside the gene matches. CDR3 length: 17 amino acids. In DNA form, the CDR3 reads TGTGCCAGCAGCCCGAGGACAGGGGGCGGCCATGGAAACACCATATATTTT. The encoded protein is CASSPRTGGGHGNTIYF.

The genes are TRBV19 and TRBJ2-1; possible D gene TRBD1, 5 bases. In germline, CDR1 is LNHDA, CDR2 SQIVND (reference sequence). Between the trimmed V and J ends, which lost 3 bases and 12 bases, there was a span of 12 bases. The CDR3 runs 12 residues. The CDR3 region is CASSIGLRGQFF. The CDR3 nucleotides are TGTGCCAGTAGTATTGGCCTAAGGGGGCAGTTCTTC.

The CDR3 DNA reads TGTGCCAGCAGTTTCAGGCTAGCCGACTCGGAGCAGTACTTC. Its translation: CASSFRLADSEQYF. V gene TRBV28 combines with J gene TRBJ2-7; D might be TRBD2 (5 bases). Looked up from germline, CDR1 is MDHEN and CDR2 is SYDVKM. The CDR3 loop spans 14 amino acids. The germline V and J ends were trimmed by 3 bases and 7 bases, with 16 bases remaining between them.

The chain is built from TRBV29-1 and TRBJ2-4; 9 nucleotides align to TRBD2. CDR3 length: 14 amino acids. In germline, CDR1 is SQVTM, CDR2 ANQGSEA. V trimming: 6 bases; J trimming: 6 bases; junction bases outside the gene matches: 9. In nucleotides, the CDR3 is TGCAGCGTCACCTTAGGTAGCGGGGGAAACATTCAGTACTTC. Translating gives CSVTLGSGGNIQYF.

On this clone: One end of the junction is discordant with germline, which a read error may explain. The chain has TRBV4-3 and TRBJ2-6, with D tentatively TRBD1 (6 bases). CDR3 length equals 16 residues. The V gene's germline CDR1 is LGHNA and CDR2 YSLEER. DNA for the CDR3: TGCGCCAGCAGCCAAGAAGGGGGTACTGGGGCCAACGGCCTGACTTTC. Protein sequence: CASSQEGGTGANGLTF.

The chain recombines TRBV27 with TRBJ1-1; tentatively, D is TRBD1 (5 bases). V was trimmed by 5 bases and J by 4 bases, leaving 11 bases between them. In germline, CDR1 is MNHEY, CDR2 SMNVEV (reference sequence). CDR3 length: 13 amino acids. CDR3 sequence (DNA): TGTGCCAGCAGTGGGGCCGGGGGCACTGAAGCTTTCTTT. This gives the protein CASSGAGGTEAFF.

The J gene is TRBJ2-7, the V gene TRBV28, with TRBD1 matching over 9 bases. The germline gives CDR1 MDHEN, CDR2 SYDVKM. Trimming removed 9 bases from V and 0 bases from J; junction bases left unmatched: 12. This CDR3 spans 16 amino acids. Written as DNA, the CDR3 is TGTGCCAGTAGGACCGGGGGGACAGGGAGCTCCTACGAGCAGTACTTC. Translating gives CASRTGGTGSSYEQYF.

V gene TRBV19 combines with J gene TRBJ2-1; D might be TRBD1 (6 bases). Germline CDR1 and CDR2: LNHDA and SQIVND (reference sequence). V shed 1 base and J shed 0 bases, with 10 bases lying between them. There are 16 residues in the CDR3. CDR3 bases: TGTGCCAGTAGTATAGTTGGGACATTCTCCTACAATGAGCAGTTCTTC. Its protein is CASSIVGTFSYNEQFF.

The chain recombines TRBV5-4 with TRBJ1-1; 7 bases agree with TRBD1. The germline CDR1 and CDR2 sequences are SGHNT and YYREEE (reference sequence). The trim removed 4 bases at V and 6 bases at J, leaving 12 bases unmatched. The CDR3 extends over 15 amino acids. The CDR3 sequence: CASSRLDRWGAEAFF. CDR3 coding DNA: TGTGCCAGCAGCCGACTGGACAGGTGGGGAGCTGAAGCTTTCTTT.

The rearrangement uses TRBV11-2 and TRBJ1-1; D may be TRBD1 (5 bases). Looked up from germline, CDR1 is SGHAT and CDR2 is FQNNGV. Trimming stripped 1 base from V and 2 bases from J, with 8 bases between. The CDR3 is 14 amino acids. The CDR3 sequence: CASSLGGSNTEAFF. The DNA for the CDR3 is TGTGCCAGCAGCTTAGGGGGCAGTAACACTGAAGCTTTCTTT.

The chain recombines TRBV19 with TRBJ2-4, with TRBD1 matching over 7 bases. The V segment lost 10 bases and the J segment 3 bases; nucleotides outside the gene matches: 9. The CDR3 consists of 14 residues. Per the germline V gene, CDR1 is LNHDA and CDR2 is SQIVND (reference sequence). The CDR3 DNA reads TGTGCCACCGCCCAAACAGGGGACAAAAACATTCAGTACTTC. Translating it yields CATAQTGDKNIQYF.

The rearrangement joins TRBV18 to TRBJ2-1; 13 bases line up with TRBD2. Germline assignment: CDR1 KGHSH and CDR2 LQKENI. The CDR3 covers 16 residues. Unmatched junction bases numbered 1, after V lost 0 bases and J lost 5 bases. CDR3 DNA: TGTGCCAGCTCACCACCCACTAGCGGGGGGGACAATGAGCAGTTCTTC. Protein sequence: CASSPPTSGGDNEQFF.

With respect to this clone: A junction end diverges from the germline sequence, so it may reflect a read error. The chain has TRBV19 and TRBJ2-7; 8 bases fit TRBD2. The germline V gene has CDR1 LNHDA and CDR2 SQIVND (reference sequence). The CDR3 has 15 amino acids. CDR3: CASSTSGRSSYKQYF. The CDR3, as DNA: TGTGCCAGTAGTACTAGCGGGCGGAGCTCCTACAAGCAGTACTTC.